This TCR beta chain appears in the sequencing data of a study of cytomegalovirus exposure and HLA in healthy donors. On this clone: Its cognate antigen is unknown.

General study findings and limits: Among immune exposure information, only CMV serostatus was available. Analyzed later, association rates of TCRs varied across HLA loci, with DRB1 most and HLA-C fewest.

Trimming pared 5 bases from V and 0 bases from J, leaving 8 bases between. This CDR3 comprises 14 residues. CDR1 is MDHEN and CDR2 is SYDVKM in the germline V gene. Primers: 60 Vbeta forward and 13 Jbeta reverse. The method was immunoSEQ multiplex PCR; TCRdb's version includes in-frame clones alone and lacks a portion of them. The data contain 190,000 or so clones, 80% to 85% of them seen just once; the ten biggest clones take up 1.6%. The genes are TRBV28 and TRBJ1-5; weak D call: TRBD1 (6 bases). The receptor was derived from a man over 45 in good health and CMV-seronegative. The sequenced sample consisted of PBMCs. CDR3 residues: CASSRGGSNQPQHF. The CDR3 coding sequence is TGTGCCAGCAGTCGAGGGGGTAGCAATCAGCCCCAGCATTTT. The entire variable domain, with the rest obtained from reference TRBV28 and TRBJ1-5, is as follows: DVKVTQSSRYLVKRTGEKVFLECVQDMDHENMFWYRQDPGLGLRLIYFSYDVKMKEKGDIPEGYSVSREKKERFSLILESASTNQTSMYLCASSRGGSNQPQHFGDGTRLSIL.